These 2 T cell receptor beta chains came from one sample sequenced in a study of blood T cell repertoires in COVID-19 (TCRdb year 2020). Library preparation employed the immunoSEQ multiplex PCR assay. This immuneACCESS table, as held by TCRdb, lists in-frame sequences with V and J called but not all clones. Of the missing ones, under half trace to an unresolved V gene in checked studies; the others have no known cause. The table for this sample lists roughly 200,000 clones; approximately 89% of them were counted only once. Around 2.3% of the sample is in the top ten clones. The specimen sequenced was PBMCs or T cells enriched from blood (not recorded which). The source of these receptors is a middle-aged woman with acute COVID-19.

The chain uses TRBV29-1 and TRBJ2-5; 12 bases fit TRBD1. V gave up 7 bases and J gave up 5 bases; unmatched junction bases: 5. The CDR3 covers 13 residues. The germline V gene encodes CDR1 SQVTM and CDR2 ANQGSEA. In nucleotides, the CDR3 is TGCAGCGCTGGGACAGGGGGCGCCGAGACCCAGTACTTC. Translated, it gives CSAGTGGAETQYF. Using reference TRBV29-1 and TRBJ2-5 for the parts outside the CDR3, the full variable domain is SAVISQKPSRDICQRGTSLTIQCQVDSQVTMMFWYRQQPGQSLTLIATANQGSEATYESGFVIDKFPISRPNLTFSTLTVSNMSPEDSSIYLCSAGTGGAETQYFGPGTRLLVL.

The genes are TRBV7-2 and TRBJ2-1, with TRBD1 identical over 10 bases. The germline CDR1 and CDR2 sequences are SGHTA and FQGNSA. V trimming: 3 bases; J trimming: 6 bases; junction bases outside the gene matches: 5. The length of the CDR3 is 15 residues. CDR3 sequence reads: CASSLDRGGFNEQFF. Written as DNA, the CDR3 is TGTGCCAGCAGCTTGGACAGGGGGGGTTTCAATGAGCAGTTCTTC.